The present T cell receptor beta chain was sequenced within a study of T cell repertoires in ileal Crohn's disease. Time point given: inflamed ileum from the surgical specimen. Using immunoSEQ multiplex PCR, the repertoire was profiled, and TCRdb retains in-frame clones only, with some absent. The sample records approximately 6,600 clones, approximately 83% being singletons. This clone was counted once. The sequence was obtained from an adult with Crohn's disease. Sample: ileal tissue.

The chain's CDR3 is CASSFQGSNTGELFF. Written as DNA, the CDR3 is TGTGCCAGCAGCTTCCAGGGTTCGAACACCGGGGAGCTGTTTTTT. V usage is TRBV11-2 and J usage is TRBJ2-2; TRBD1 is a possible D gene (5 bases). V was pared by 3 bases and J by 0 bases, with 8 bases between. The length of the CDR3 is 15 residues. Germline assignment: CDR1 SGHAT and CDR2 FQNNGV. Combining the CDR3 with reference TRBV11-2 and TRBJ2-2 gives the whole variable domain EAGVAQSPRYKIIEKRQSVAFWCNPISGHATLYWYQQILGQGPKLLIQFQNNGVVDDSQLPKDRFSAERLKGVDSTLKIQPAKLEDSAVYLCASSFQGSNTGELFFGEGSRLTVL.